Detailed here is one T cell receptor beta chain. Its target is not known. This sample was taken from a study of cytomegalovirus exposure and HLA in healthy donors. As for the study in general: The 95 to 150 validation repertoires used a platform that matched the one used for the approximately 670 first-cohort repertoires, as a later analysis reported.

Whole-study results and caveats: Cytomegalovirus association was listed for 150 to 200 TCR beta chains. The dataset shows that most TCR sequences were rare, while some public TCRs occurred in many donors.

Sequenced by immunoSEQ multiplex PCR; TCRdb stores in-frame clones only, minus some. Of 130,000 or so clones listed, over 85% are singletons. This CDR3 has 15 amino acids. Germline CDR1 MDHEN, CDR2 SYDVKM. The V end was cut by 4 bases, the J end by 5 bases, with 17 bases between. The chain combines TRBV28 with TRBJ1-2; no clear D gene. The sample was PBMCs. This receptor was identified in a man in his thirties or forties in good health and CMV-seronegative. The CDR3 is CASSSPRGDRYGYTF. The CDR3 DNA follows: TGTGCCAGCAGTTCCCCCCGGGGTGATCGGTATGGCTACACCTTC.